Each of the 11 T cell receptor beta chains below was sequenced from the same sample in a study of CD8+ T cells in alopecia areata. This sample's treatment: oral pan-JAK inhibitor, 5-10 mg twice daily. cDNA serving as the sequencing template came from extracted, reverse transcribed RNA. TCRdb's copy holds only in-frame clones and misses some; the assay was immunoSEQ multiplex PCR. Among 150,000 to 200,000 clones listed, about two thirds were seen once. Sequenced here: CD4+ T cells sorted from blood, sampled at week 4, from a patient treated with tofacitinib. The receptors were gathered from a human donor with alopecia areata.

This clone turned up a few times. V and J are TRBV4-2 and TRBJ2-5; 10 bases fit TRBD2. Per germline, CDR1 LGHNA and CDR2 YNFKEQ. V shed 1 base, J shed 4 bases, and the junction held 9 bases outside the gene matches. The CDR3 is made up of 17 amino acids. The CDR3 loop reads CASSQASGGPDGETQYF. The DNA of the CDR3 is TGTGCCAGCAGCCAAGCTAGCGGGGGACCCGACGGAGAGACCCAGTACTTC.

This clone was seen only a few times. The chain recombines TRBV30 with TRBJ2-7, with D hard to call. The germline gives CDR1 GTSNPN, CDR2 SVGIG (reference sequence). The germline V and J ends were trimmed by 0 bases and 4 bases, with 7 bases remaining between them. This CDR3 contains 12 residues. The CDR3 DNA follows: TGTGCCTGGAGTGTACGAGGATACGAGCAGTACTTC. Amino acid sequence: CAWSVRGYEQYF.

The table lists this clone with a few counts. The J gene is TRBJ2-5, the V gene TRBV27, with D perhaps matching TRBD1 or TRBD2 (5 bases each). The CDR3 is made up of 13 amino acids. Germline V gene data show CDR1 as MNHEY and CDR2 as SMNVEV (reference sequence). Trimming removed 8 bases from V and 7 bases from J, with 17 bases in between. The CDR3 DNA sequence: TGTGCCAGCGGGGGAACGGTGCTAGGGACCCAGTACTTC. It is translated as CASGGTVLGTQYF.

This clone was recorded many times. V gene TRBV11-2 combines with J gene TRBJ2-4; perhaps TRBD1 as D (6 bases). V was pared by 3 bases and J by 3 bases, with 18 bases between. The germline V gene has CDR1 SGHAT and CDR2 FQNNGV. The CDR3 spans 17 residues. For the CDR3, the DNA is TGTGCCAGCAGCTTCTGGGGGCTTAAGAGGGGCAAAAACATTCAGTACTTC. As protein: CASSFWGLKRGKNIQYF. Filled out from reference TRBV11-2 and TRBJ2-4, the complete variable domain reads EAGVAQSPRYKIIEKRQSVAFWCNPISGHATLYWYQQILGQGPKLLIQFQNNGVVDDSQLPKDRFSAERLKGVDSTLKIQPAKLEDSAVYLCASSFWGLKRGKNIQYFGAGTRLSVL.

This clone came up a few times. The chain is built from TRBV10-3 and TRBJ1-2; no clear D. CDR1 and CDR2 from the germline V gene are ENHRY and SYGVKD. CDR3 length equals 13 residues. The V end lost 0 bases, the J end lost 8 bases, and 10 bases lay between the germline ends. The CDR3 region is CAISESPGSGYTF. The CDR3 nucleotides are TGTGCCATCAGTGAGTCACCCGGGAGCGGCTACACCTTC.

Only a few counts were recorded for this clone. The chain employs TRBV29-1 and TRBJ2-7; possibly TRBD1 or TRBD2 for D (5 bases each). The CDR3 covers 14 residues. V was clipped by 6 bases and J by 2 bases, with 17 bases between them. Germline CDR1 is SQVTM and CDR2 is ANQGSEA. The CDR3 reads CSVQEGREPYEQYF. CDR3 in DNA: TGCAGCGTCCAAGAGGGCAGGGAACCCTACGAGCAGTACTTC.

The rearrangement uses TRBV27 and TRBJ2-1, with 7 bases aligning to TRBD2. Trimming took 5 bases from V and 2 from J; bases not matched to a gene: 9. The CDR3 is 16 amino acids. In germline, CDR1 is MNHEY, CDR2 SMNVEV (reference sequence). This CDR3 reads CASSEIRGGAYNEQFF. The CDR3, as DNA: TGTGCCAGCAGTGAAATCCGCGGGGGTGCCTACAATGAGCAGTTCTTC.

In the case of this clone: The germline gene is not matched at one end of the junction; a read error may be the cause. The rearrangement links TRBV6-6 to TRBJ1-2, with a weak D call TRBD1 (5 bases). The germline gives CDR1 MNHNY, CDR2 SVGAGI (reference sequence). There are 11 residues in the CDR3. The DNA for the CDR3 is TGTGCCAGCAGTTCAACCCGGGACGCAGGTTTC. Translated: CASSSTRDAGF.

The rearrangement links TRBV5-4 to TRBJ2-5, with D tentatively TRBD2 (6 bases). This CDR3 spans 15 amino acids. V was clipped by 1 base and J by 1 base, with 11 bases between them. Germline values: CDR1 SGHNT, CDR2 YYREEE (reference sequence). The CDR3 DNA follows: TGTGCCAGCAGCTTGTTGGTAGCGGCCCAAGAGACCCAGTACTTC. Amino acids: CASSLLVAAQETQYF.

The rearrangement joins TRBV7-8 to TRBJ2-4; D remains unclear. Germline CDR1 and CDR2: SGHVS and FQNEAQ. The V end was cut by 4 bases, the J end by 0 bases, with 16 bases between. The CDR3 consists of 17 residues. The CDR3 nucleotides are TGTGCCAGCAGCTCTGGCCCCTGGACGGTAGCCAAAAACATTCAGTACTTC. Protein product: CASSSGPWTVAKNIQYF.

Note on this clone: Other nucleotide sequences from this sample produce the same CDR3. V gene TRBV30 combines with J gene TRBJ1-5; possibly TRBD1 for D (5 bases). The V end was cut by 0 bases, the J end by 5 bases, with 8 bases between. Germline CDR1 GTSNPN, CDR2 SVGIG (reference sequence). The CDR3 runs to 13 residues. CDR3 nucleotides: TGTGCCTGGAGTGTATCGGGGGATCAGCCCCAGCATTTT. This encodes CAWSVSGDQPQHF.